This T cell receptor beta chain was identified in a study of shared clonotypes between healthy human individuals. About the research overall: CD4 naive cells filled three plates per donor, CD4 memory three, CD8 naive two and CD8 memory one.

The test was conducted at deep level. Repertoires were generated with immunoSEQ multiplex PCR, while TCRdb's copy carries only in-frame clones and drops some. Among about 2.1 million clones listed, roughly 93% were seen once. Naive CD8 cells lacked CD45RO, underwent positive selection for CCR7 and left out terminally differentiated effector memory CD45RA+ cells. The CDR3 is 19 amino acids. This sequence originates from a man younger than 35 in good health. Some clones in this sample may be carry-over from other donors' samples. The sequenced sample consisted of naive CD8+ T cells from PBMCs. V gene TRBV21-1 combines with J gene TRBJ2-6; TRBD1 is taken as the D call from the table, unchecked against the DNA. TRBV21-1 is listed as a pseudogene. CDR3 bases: TGTGCCAGCAGCCGAGGGATACAGGGAACACTCTCTGGGGCCAACGTCCTGACTTTC. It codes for CASSRGIQGTLSGANVLTF.